These T cell receptor beta chains were read from a single sample in a study of shared clonotypes between healthy human individuals. Clones were sequenced by immunoSEQ multiplex PCR, and TCRdb holds only the in-frame ones, with some missing. The repertoire has about 2 million clones, over 85% of them found once; the top ten carry around 1.1%. The specimen was naive CD8+ T cells sorted from blood. The receptors shown here come from a man between 18 and 35 years old in good health. Both conserved end residues are part of each CDR3. A D gene is named only where the DNA matches it firmly. Clone size is not always given. Where it is, it says once, few, many or a class for expanded clones.

d_gene	abundance	v_gene	j_gene	CDR3aa	CDR3nt
NA	NA	TRBV19	TRBJ1-1	CASGRANTEAFF	TGTGCCAGTGGCAGGGCGAACACTGAAGCTTTCTTT
TRBD2	NA	TRBV5-1	TRBJ2-1	CASSSGLAGVHEQFF	TGCGCCAGCAGCTCCGGACTAGCGGGAGTGCATGAGCAGTTCTTC
TRBD2	NA	TRBV11-2	TRBJ2-1	CASAGGHYNEQFF	TGTGCCAGCGCGGGGGGGCATTACAATGAGCAGTTCTTC
NA	NA	TRBV4-1	TRBJ2-7	CASSQESGEPRDEQYF	TGCGCCAGCAGCCAAGAGAGTGGTGAGCCCAGGGACGAGCAGTACTTC
NA	once	TRBV9	TRBJ2-1	CASSPRGETNEQFF	TGTGCCAGCAGCCCTAGAGGGGAGACTAACGAGCAGTTCTTC
NA	once	TRBV11-2	TRBJ2-5	CASSLGDWSEETQYF	TGTGCCAGCAGCTTAGGTGATTGGTCCGAGGAGACCCAGTACTTC
NA	NA	TRBV2	TRBJ1-2	CASILQGGDGYGYTF	TGTGCCAGCATACTACAGGGCGGAGATGGCTATGGCTACACCTTC
NA	once	TRBV18	TRBJ2-7	CASSLTGQIYEQYF	TGTGCCAGCTCACTGACTGGACAGATCTACGAGCAGTACTTC
NA	NA	TRBV9	TRBJ1-2	CASSVEEGLIYGYTF	TGTGCCAGCAGCGTAGAAGAAGGGCTGATCTATGGCTACACCTTC
NA	NA	TRBV4-1	TRBJ1-4	CASSQYPTNIETGNEKLFF	TGCGCCAGCAGCCAATATCCCACGAATATTGAGACAGGAAATGAAAAACTGTTTTTT
NA	NA	TRBV13	TRBJ2-7	CASSLGPGNYEQYF	TGTGCCAGCAGCTTAGGTCCAGGGAACTACGAGCAGTACTTC
TRBD1	NA	TRBV5-6	TRBJ1-5	CASSEQGAVNQPQHF	TGTGCCAGCAGCGAACAGGGGGCGGTCAATCAGCCCCAGCATTTT
TRBD2	NA	TRBV15	TRBJ2-7	CATSGGGEANYEQYF	TGTGCCACCAGCGGTGGGGGGGAGGCAAACTACGAGCAGTACTTC
NA	once	TRBV11-3	TRBJ1-1	CASSLSVGTEAFF	TGTGCCAGCAGCCTTAGTGTCGGGACTGAAGCTTTCTTT
TRBD1	NA	TRBV4-1	TRBJ2-1	CASSFGQGSHNEQFF	TGCGCCAGCAGTTTCGGACAGGGGTCCCACAATGAGCAGTTCTTC
NA	NA	TRBV9	TRBJ2-7	CASSVGGTYYEQYF	TGTGCCAGCAGCGTCGGCGGAACCTACTACGAGCAGTACTTC
NA	NA	TRBV28	TRBJ2-3	CASSFWGISTDTQYF	TGTGCCAGCAGTTTCTGGGGGATCAGCACAGATACGCAGTATTTT
TRBD1	NA	TRBV4-3	TRBJ2-7	CASSQDPGTGRDEQYF	TGCGCCAGCAGCCAAGACCCCGGGACAGGGAGGGACGAGCAGTACTTC
NA	NA	TRBV11-3	TRBJ2-2	CASSLRGTGELFF	TGTGCCAGCAGTCTCAGGGGTACCGGGGAGCTGTTTTTT
NA	NA	TRBV7-2	TRBJ2-7	CASSLFGGSWEQYF	TGTGCCAGCAGCTTATTCGGGGGTTCGTGGGAGCAGTACTTC
TRBD1	NA	TRBV29-1	TRBJ2-2	CSVVTGVGELFF	TGCAGCGTTGTGACAGGGGTCGGGGAGCTGTTTTTT
TRBD2	NA	TRBV7-2	TRBJ2-3	CASSILSGSSDTQYF	TGTGCCAGCAGCATTCTTAGCGGGAGTTCAGATACGCAGTATTTT
NA	NA	TRBV30	TRBJ1-1	CAWSEVNTEAFF	TGTGCCTGGAGTGAGGTGAACACTGAAGCTTTCTTT
TRBD1	NA	TRBV15	TRBJ1-1	CATSREGQGLAEAFF	TGTGCCACCAGCAGAGAGGGACAGGGCTTGGCTGAAGCTTTCTTT
NA	NA	TRBV6-5	TRBJ1-5	CASSSTGNSNQPQHF	TGTGCCAGCAGTTCTACGGGGAATAGCAATCAGCCCCAGCATTTT
NA	NA	TRBV29-1	TRBJ1-4	CSVGDATNEKLFF	TGCAGCGTTGGGGATGCGACTAATGAAAAACTGTTTTTT